Listed below are T cell receptor beta chains from one sample, sequenced in a study of T cell responses to AZD1222 COVID-19 vaccine. TCRdb's table, derived via immunoSEQ multiplex PCR, lists solely in-frame clones and lacks some. The sample has 95,000 to 100,000 clones; about nine tenths are singletons. The sequencing here drew on peripheral blood, taken on day 0 of AZD1222 vaccination. The source of these receptors is an adult in good health. Each CDR3 is given with its conserved first and last residue. The order of the fields is V gene, J gene, D gene, clone size, CDR3 protein, CDR3 DNA. D genes are given only for firm matches. Rows may omit the clone size; those that give it use once, few, many or a size class.

TRBV7-2	TRBJ2-5	.	.	CASSFSFRTQYF	TGTGCCAGCAGCTTCTCGTTTAGGACCCAGTACTTC
TRBV3-1/TRBV3-2	TRBJ1-1	TRBD1	.	CASSQKVGGWTEAFF	TGTGCCAGCAGCCAGAAGGTAGGGGGCTGGACTGAAGCTTTCTTT
TRBV2	TRBJ2-1	TRBD1	.	CASSEGTGYNEQFF	TGTGCCAGCAGTGAAGGGACAGGGTACAATGAGCAGTTCTTC
TRBV4-2	TRBJ2-7	TRBD1	.	CASSPPGQGTYEQYF	TGTGCCAGCAGCCCGCCGGGACAGGGTACCTACGAGCAGTACTTC
TRBV10-3	TRBJ2-2	TRBD1	.	CAIRAGQGADTGELFF	TGTGCCATCAGGGCTGGACAGGGGGCAGACACCGGGGAGCTGTTTTTT
TRBV10-3	TRBJ1-2	TRBD1	once	CAISGRTGEGLRGYTF	TGTGCCATCAGTGGTCGGACAGGGGAGGGTTTGCGTGGCTACACCTTC
TRBV28	TRBJ2-7	.	.	CASSLGTPGEQYF	TGTGCCAGCAGTTTAGGGACACCGGGCGAGCAGTACTTC
TRBV7-9	TRBJ2-2	.	.	CASSFTRVFTNTGELFF	TGTGCCAGCAGCTTCACCCGTGTCTTTACGAACACCGGGGAGCTGTTTTTT
TRBV5-4	TRBJ2-3	.	once	CASSPRLDFADTQYF	TGTGCCAGCAGCCCCAGACTAGACTTCGCAGATACGCAGTATTTT
TRBV28	TRBJ1-4	.	.	CASNIGVNEKLFF	TGTGCCAGCAATATCGGAGTCAATGAAAAACTGTTTTTT